This is a list of T cell receptor beta chains from one sample in a study of blood T cell repertoires in COVID-19. The data were produced by immunoSEQ multiplex PCR, yet TCRdb's version contains in-frame clones alone and is incomplete. The sample lists over 120,000 clones, roughly 90% occurring once. Sequencing was done on a sample of peripheral blood. Receptors were obtained from a woman aged 45-60 years with acute or convalescent COVID-19. Both conserved end residues are part of each CDR3. The D gene is left open where the match is weak. Part of the rows lack a size; the others show once, few, many or a class for expanded clones.

CDR3nt: TGCGCCAGCAGCACGGCCTCAGGGAAAAATTCACCCCTCCACTTT
CDR3aa: CASSTASGKNSPLHF
j_gene: TRBJ1-6
abundance: -
d_gene: -
v_gene: TRBV4-1

CDR3nt: TGTGCCAGCAGTAGGGACAGTGACTATAATTCACCCCTCCACTTT
CDR3aa: CASSRDSDYNSPLHF
j_gene: TRBJ1-6
abundance: -
d_gene: TRBD1
v_gene: TRBV9

CDR3nt: TGTGCCAGCAGCCAAGTACGGGGGGCGCATGGCTACACCTTC
CDR3aa: CASSQVRGAHGYTF
j_gene: TRBJ1-2
abundance: -
d_gene: -
v_gene: TRBV3-1/TRBV3-2

CDR3nt: TGTGCCACCAGTTTATATACAGGGCAGCGCGAGCAGTACTTC
CDR3aa: CATSLYTGQREQYF
j_gene: TRBJ2-7
abundance: -
d_gene: -
v_gene: TRBV15

CDR3nt: TGTGCCAGCATAAGGACAGTCGATCAGCCCCAGCATTTT
CDR3aa: CASIRTVDQPQHF
j_gene: TRBJ1-5
abundance: -
d_gene: -
v_gene: TRBV12-3/TRBV12-4

CDR3nt: TGTGCCAGCAGCTTAGTACGAGGTTTCGAAAAACTGTTTTTT
CDR3aa: CASSLVRGFEKLFF
j_gene: TRBJ1-4
abundance: -
d_gene: -
v_gene: TRBV7-8

CDR3nt: TGTGCCAGCAGCTTAGATCGAGCGGTCAACACCGGGGAGCTGTTTTTT
CDR3aa: CASSLDRAVNTGELFF
j_gene: TRBJ2-2
abundance: -
d_gene: -
v_gene: TRBV11-2

CDR3nt: TGTGCCAGCAGCGTAGTGGGCCATGGCTACACCTTC
CDR3aa: CASSVVGHGYTF
j_gene: TRBJ1-2
abundance: -
d_gene: -
v_gene: TRBV9

CDR3nt: TGTGCCAGCAGTGAAGCTGTCAGGCGATCGGATGAGCAGTTCTTC
CDR3aa: CASSEAVRRSDEQFF
j_gene: TRBJ2-1
abundance: -
d_gene: -
v_gene: TRBV6-1

CDR3nt: TGTGCCAGCAGCGGAGGGGACAGGGGATCCTACGAGCAGTACTTC
CDR3aa: CASSGGDRGSYEQYF
j_gene: TRBJ2-7
abundance: -
d_gene: TRBD1
v_gene: TRBV9

CDR3nt: TGCGCCAGCAGCTTGGGGACATCTGACGAAAAACTGTTTTTT
CDR3aa: CASSLGTSDEKLFF
j_gene: TRBJ1-4
abundance: -
d_gene: -
v_gene: TRBV5-1

CDR3nt: TGCGCCAGCAGTGAGTCCAATCGAGGTGAAGCTTTCTTT
CDR3aa: CASSESNRGEAFF
j_gene: TRBJ1-1
abundance: -
d_gene: -
v_gene: TRBV10-1

CDR3nt: TGTGCCAGCAGCCCCCTCCCCGGCCCGACAGGGAGTGGAAACACCATATATTTT
CDR3aa: CASSPLPGPTGSGNTIYF
j_gene: TRBJ1-3
abundance: -
d_gene: TRBD1
v_gene: TRBV7-8

CDR3nt: TGTGCCAGCGAACTGGGACTAGCGGGAGCTGTCGAGCAGTTCTTC
CDR3aa: CASELGLAGAVEQFF
j_gene: TRBJ2-1
abundance: -
d_gene: TRBD2
v_gene: TRBV6-5

CDR3nt: TGTGCCAGCAGCCAAGAAGGGACAGGGAGCAATGAGCAGTTCTTC
CDR3aa: CASSQEGTGSNEQFF
j_gene: TRBJ2-1
abundance: -
d_gene: TRBD1
v_gene: TRBV3-1/TRBV3-2

CDR3nt: TGTGCCAGCAGCCTAGGACTCGCGACGAATGAGCAGTTCTTC
CDR3aa: CASSLGLATNEQFF
j_gene: TRBJ2-1
abundance: -
d_gene: -
v_gene: TRBV11-3

CDR3nt: TGCAGTGCTAGTCTCTCAGCTAACTATGGCTACACCTTC
CDR3aa: CSASLSANYGYTF
j_gene: TRBJ1-2
abundance: -
d_gene: -
v_gene: TRBV20-1

CDR3nt: TGTGCCAGCAGTTTACGGCTAGCGGGGGTGGGGGAGCTGTTTTTT
CDR3aa: CASSLRLAGVGELFF
j_gene: TRBJ2-2
abundance: -
d_gene: TRBD2
v_gene: TRBV28

CDR3nt: TGTGCCAGCAGCGCCCTCAAGGGGGTATTGAGTGGCTACACCTTC
CDR3aa: CASSALKGVLSGYTF
j_gene: TRBJ1-2
abundance: -
d_gene: -
v_gene: TRBV11-2

CDR3nt: TGTGCCAGTAGTACGGGACTAGCTGGCGAGCAGTACTTC
CDR3aa: CASSTGLAGEQYF
j_gene: TRBJ2-7
abundance: -
d_gene: TRBD2
v_gene: TRBV19

CDR3nt: TGTGCCAGCTCACTAGAGACAGGGGCCGGTGAGCAGTTCTTC
CDR3aa: CASSLETGAGEQFF
j_gene: TRBJ2-1
abundance: -
d_gene: TRBD1
v_gene: TRBV18

CDR3nt: TGTGCCAGTAGTATCAAGGGGGACGGCTTCCTACGGTTCGAGCAGTACTTC
CDR3aa: CASSIKGDGFLRFEQYF
j_gene: TRBJ2-7
abundance: -
d_gene: -
v_gene: TRBV19

CDR3nt: TGCGCCAGCAGCCCGAGGGCCCAGACGGAAGGCTCCTACGAGCAGTACTTC
CDR3aa: CASSPRAQTEGSYEQYF
j_gene: TRBJ2-7
abundance: -
d_gene: -
v_gene: TRBV5-1

CDR3nt: TGCAGCGTTTCGGTTCTCGGTGGCAATGAGCAGTTCTTC
CDR3aa: CSVSVLGGNEQFF
j_gene: TRBJ2-1
abundance: -
d_gene: -
v_gene: TRBV29-1

CDR3nt: TGCAGTGCTAGTTGGACAGGTTCGATTTACAATGAGCAGTTCTTC
CDR3aa: CSASWTGSIYNEQFF
j_gene: TRBJ2-1
abundance: -
d_gene: TRBD1
v_gene: TRBV20-1

CDR3nt: TGCGCCAGCAGCCGCTTTGAGGGTTACAATGAGCAGTTCTTC
CDR3aa: CASSRFEGYNEQFF
j_gene: TRBJ2-1
abundance: -
d_gene: -
v_gene: TRBV5-1

CDR3nt: TGCGCCAGCAGCTTGGATCCAAGTTCACAGACGGTACGGTACTTC
CDR3aa: CASSLDPSSQTVRYF
j_gene: TRBJ2-4
abundance: -
d_gene: -
v_gene: TRBV5-1

CDR3nt: TGTGCCAGCAGCCAAGGCCCCAGCGGGGGGCAGGAGACCCAGTACTTC
CDR3aa: CASSQGPSGGQETQYF
j_gene: TRBJ2-5
abundance: -
d_gene: TRBD2
v_gene: TRBV3-1/TRBV3-2

CDR3nt: TGCGAGCGGGGTTCTGAAGCTTTCTTT
CDR3aa: CERGSEAFF
j_gene: TRBJ1-1
abundance: -
d_gene: -
v_gene: TRBV5-1

CDR3nt: TGTGCCAGCAGCGCCGGCGGGGGGCCGAACACCGGGGAGCTGTTTTTT
CDR3aa: CASSAGGGPNTGELFF
j_gene: TRBJ2-2
abundance: -
d_gene: TRBD2
v_gene: TRBV9

CDR3nt: TGTGCCAGCAGCTTAAGCAGGGATGGAACTGAAGCTTTCTTT
CDR3aa: CASSLSRDGTEAFF
j_gene: TRBJ1-1
abundance: -
d_gene: -
v_gene: TRBV7-3

CDR3nt: TGTGCCAGCAGTTTATCGCCCGGAGCGGGGGCTAGCGGGGAGCTGTTTTTT
CDR3aa: CASSLSPGAGASGELFF
j_gene: TRBJ2-2
abundance: once
d_gene: TRBD2
v_gene: TRBV27

CDR3nt: TGTGCCAGCAGCATGACTGGGACAGACTCCTACGAGCAGTACTTC
CDR3aa: CASSMTGTDSYEQYF
j_gene: TRBJ2-7
abundance: -
d_gene: TRBD1
v_gene: TRBV9

CDR3nt: TGTGACGTGACAGGGGAAGCTTTCTTT
CDR3aa: CDVTGEAFF
j_gene: TRBJ1-1
abundance: -
d_gene: TRBD1
v_gene: TRBV28

CDR3nt: TGTGCCAGCAGTTTATACGACTTAAGGCTAGCGGGCCCCACCAAAAACATTCAGTACTTC
CDR3aa: CASSLYDLRLAGPTKNIQYF
j_gene: TRBJ2-4
abundance: -
d_gene: TRBD2
v_gene: TRBV27

CDR3nt: TGTGCCTGGAGTGCAGGAGGACTAGCGGGCTACAATGAGCAGTTCTTC
CDR3aa: CAWSAGGLAGYNEQFF
j_gene: TRBJ2-1
abundance: -
d_gene: TRBD2
v_gene: TRBV30

CDR3nt: TGCGCCAGCAGTAGGACTAGCGGGAGACAGGATGAGCAGTTCTTC
CDR3aa: CASSRTSGRQDEQFF
j_gene: TRBJ2-1
abundance: -
d_gene: TRBD2
v_gene: TRBV5-1

CDR3nt: TGTGCCAGCAGGCCTACAGGGGGAGCTTCACCCCTCCACTTT
CDR3aa: CASRPTGGASPLHF
j_gene: TRBJ1-6
abundance: once
d_gene: TRBD1
v_gene: TRBV2

CDR3nt: TGTGCCAGCAGCGAAAGAGCGGGGAACACCGGGGAGCTGTTTTTT
CDR3aa: CASSERAGNTGELFF
j_gene: TRBJ2-2
abundance: -
d_gene: -
v_gene: TRBV7-3

CDR3nt: TGTGCCAGCAGTTTTCTCGGCGGCTCCTACGAGCAGTACTTC
CDR3aa: CASSFLGGSYEQYF
j_gene: TRBJ2-7
abundance: -
d_gene: -
v_gene: TRBV28

CDR3nt: TGTGCCAGCGGCGGACAGTCCAGCTCTGGAAACACCATATATTTT
CDR3aa: CASGGQSSSGNTIYF
j_gene: TRBJ1-3
abundance: -
d_gene: -
v_gene: TRBV4-2

CDR3nt: TGTGCCAGTAGTAACCAGCGGGCGAACACTGAAGCTTTCTTT
CDR3aa: CASSNQRANTEAFF
j_gene: TRBJ1-1
abundance: -
d_gene: -
v_gene: TRBV19

CDR3nt: TGCGCCAGCGCACGGACAGGGGATTTTGCTTTCTTT
CDR3aa: CASARTGDFAFF
j_gene: TRBJ1-1
abundance: -
d_gene: TRBD1
v_gene: TRBV5-1

CDR3nt: TGTGCCACCACGACAGGGGACACCGGGGAGCTGTTTTTT
CDR3aa: CATTTGDTGELFF
j_gene: TRBJ2-2
abundance: -
d_gene: -
v_gene: TRBV21-1

CDR3nt: TGCGCCAGCAGGTCCGGGACAGTAATCACCGGGGAGCTGTTTTTT
CDR3aa: CASRSGTVITGELFF
j_gene: TRBJ2-2
abundance: -
d_gene: TRBD1
v_gene: TRBV5-1

CDR3nt: TGTGCCAGCAGTTCGGACTTGAACACTGAAGCTTTCTTT
CDR3aa: CASSSDLNTEAFF
j_gene: TRBJ1-1
abundance: -
d_gene: -
v_gene: TRBV12-3/TRBV12-4

CDR3nt: TGTGCCACCCTCTCCGGGACAGGGGATGAGCAGTACTTC
CDR3aa: CATLSGTGDEQYF
j_gene: TRBJ2-7
abundance: once
d_gene: TRBD1
v_gene: TRBV18

CDR3nt: TGTGCCAGCAGTCCGACAGGCCTAGCCAAAAACATTCAGTACTTC
CDR3aa: CASSPTGLAKNIQYF
j_gene: TRBJ2-4
abundance: -
d_gene: -
v_gene: TRBV2

CDR3nt: TGTGCCAGCAGCATGGGACTAGCGGGAGAGAATGAGCAGTTCTTC
CDR3aa: CASSMGLAGENEQFF
j_gene: TRBJ2-1
abundance: -
d_gene: TRBD2
v_gene: TRBV7-3

CDR3nt: TGTGCCAGCAGCCCTGGCGGGGAAGGGAGCGAGCAGTACTTC
CDR3aa: CASSPGGEGSEQYF
j_gene: TRBJ2-7
abundance: -
d_gene: -
v_gene: TRBV4-2

CDR3nt: TGTGCCAGCAGCAGCCCGACAGAGTATGGCTACACCTTC
CDR3aa: CASSSPTEYGYTF
j_gene: TRBJ1-2
abundance: -
d_gene: -
v_gene: TRBV3-1/TRBV3-2

CDR3nt: TGTGCCAGTAGCGGGGTCCACGAGCAGTACTTC
CDR3aa: CASSGVHEQYF
j_gene: TRBJ2-7
abundance: -
d_gene: -
v_gene: TRBV19

CDR3nt: TGCAGCGTCACTAGCGGATTAGCCAAAAACATTCAGTACTTC
CDR3aa: CSVTSGLAKNIQYF
j_gene: TRBJ2-4
abundance: -
d_gene: TRBD2
v_gene: TRBV29-1